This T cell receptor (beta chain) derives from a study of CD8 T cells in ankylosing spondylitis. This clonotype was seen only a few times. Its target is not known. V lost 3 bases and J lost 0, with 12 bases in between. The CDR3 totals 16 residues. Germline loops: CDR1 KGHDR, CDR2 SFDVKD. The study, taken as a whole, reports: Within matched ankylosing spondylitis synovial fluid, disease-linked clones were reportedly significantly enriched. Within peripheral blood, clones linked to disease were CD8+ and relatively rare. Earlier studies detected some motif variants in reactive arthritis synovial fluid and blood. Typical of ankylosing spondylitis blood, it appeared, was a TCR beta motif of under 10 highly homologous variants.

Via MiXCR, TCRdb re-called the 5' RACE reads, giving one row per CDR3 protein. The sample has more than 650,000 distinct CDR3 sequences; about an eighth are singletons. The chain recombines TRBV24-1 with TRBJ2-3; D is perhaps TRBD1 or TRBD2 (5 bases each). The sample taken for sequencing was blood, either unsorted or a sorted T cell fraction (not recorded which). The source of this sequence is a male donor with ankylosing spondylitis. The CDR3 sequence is CATSDPGTQSTDTQYF. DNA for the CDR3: TGTGCCACCAGTGATCCCGGGACCCAAAGCACAGATACGCAGTATTTT.